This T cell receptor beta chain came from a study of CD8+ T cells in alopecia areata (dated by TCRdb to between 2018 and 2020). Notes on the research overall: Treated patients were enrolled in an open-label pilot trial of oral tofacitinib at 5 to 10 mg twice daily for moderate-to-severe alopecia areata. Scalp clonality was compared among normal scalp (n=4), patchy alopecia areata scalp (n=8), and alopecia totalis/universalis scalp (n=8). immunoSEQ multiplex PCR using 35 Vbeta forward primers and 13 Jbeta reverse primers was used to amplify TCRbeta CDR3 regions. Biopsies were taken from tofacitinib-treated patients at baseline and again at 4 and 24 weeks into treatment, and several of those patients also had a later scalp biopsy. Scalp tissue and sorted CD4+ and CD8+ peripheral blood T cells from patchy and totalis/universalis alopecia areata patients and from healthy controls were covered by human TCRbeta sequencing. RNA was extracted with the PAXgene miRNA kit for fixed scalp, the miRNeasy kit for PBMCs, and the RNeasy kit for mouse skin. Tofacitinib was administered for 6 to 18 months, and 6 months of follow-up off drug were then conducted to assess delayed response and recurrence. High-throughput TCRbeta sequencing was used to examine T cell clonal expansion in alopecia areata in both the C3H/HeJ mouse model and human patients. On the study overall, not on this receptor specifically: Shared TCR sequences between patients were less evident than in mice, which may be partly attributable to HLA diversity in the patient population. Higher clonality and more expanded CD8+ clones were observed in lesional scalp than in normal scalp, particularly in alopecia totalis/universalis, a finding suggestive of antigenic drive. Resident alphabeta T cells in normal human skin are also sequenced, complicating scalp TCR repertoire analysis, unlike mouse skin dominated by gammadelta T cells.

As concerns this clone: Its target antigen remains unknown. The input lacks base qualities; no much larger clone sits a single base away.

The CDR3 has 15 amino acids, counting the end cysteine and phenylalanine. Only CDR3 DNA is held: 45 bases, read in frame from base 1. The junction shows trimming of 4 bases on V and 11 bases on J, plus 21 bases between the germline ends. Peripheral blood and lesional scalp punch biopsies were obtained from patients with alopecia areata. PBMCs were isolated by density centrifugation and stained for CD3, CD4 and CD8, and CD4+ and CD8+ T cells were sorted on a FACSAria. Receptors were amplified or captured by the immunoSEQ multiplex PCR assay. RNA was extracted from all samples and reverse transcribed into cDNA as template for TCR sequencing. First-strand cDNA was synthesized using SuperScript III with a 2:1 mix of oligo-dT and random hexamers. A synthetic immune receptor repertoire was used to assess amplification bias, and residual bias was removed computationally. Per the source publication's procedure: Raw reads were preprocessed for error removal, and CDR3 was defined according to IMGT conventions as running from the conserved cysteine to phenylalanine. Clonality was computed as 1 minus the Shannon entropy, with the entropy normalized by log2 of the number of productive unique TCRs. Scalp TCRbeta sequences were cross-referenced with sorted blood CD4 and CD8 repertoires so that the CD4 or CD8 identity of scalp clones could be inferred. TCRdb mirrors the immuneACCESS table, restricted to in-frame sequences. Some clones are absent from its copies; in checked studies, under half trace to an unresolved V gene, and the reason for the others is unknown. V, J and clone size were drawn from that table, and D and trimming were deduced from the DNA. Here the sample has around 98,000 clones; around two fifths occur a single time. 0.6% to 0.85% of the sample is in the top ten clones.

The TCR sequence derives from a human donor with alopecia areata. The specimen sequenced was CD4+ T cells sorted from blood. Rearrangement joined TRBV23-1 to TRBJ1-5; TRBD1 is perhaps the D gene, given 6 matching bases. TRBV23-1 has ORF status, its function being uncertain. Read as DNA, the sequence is TGCGCCAGCAGTCCACCCGGAGCAGGGGATCCCTCCCAGCATTTT. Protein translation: CASSPPGAGDPSQHF.